This note documents a single T cell receptor beta chain sequence. Its antigen remains unknown. This record belongs to a study of shared clonotypes between healthy human individuals. About the research overall: A donor's plate count was three for CD4 naive and three for CD4 memory; CD8 naive had two and CD8 memory one. The study's findings and limits: Rarefaction demonstrated incomplete sorted-subset sequencing despite large depth. It was the few donors that limited the genetic and exposure-history diversity represented.

This CDR3 comprises 14 residues. CDR1 is SGHTA, CDR2 FQGNSA, per germline. The germline V and J ends were trimmed by 2 bases and 5 bases, with 11 bases remaining between them. Sequencing was performed with immunoSEQ multiplex PCR; in TCRdb, only in-frame clones are kept and a portion is missing. This table holds 2.3 million or so clones, more than 85% found once. Donation came from healthy HIV-negative adults that had no recent acute infections or vaccinations. The chain is built from TRBV7-2 and TRBJ2-3; possibly TRBD1 or TRBD2 for D (6 bases each). This receptor was taken from a man aged 18-30 years in good health. Some clones in this sample may be carry-over from other donors' samples. Sequenced: naive CD4+ T cells from PBMCs. The subset denotes: CD45RA+ positively selected. The CDR3 is CASSLIGGQDTQYF. CDR3 DNA: TGTGCCAGCAGCTTAATCGGGGGCCAAGATACGCAGTATTTT. The full variable domain, in which reference TRBV7-2 and TRBJ2-3 provide the parts outside the CDR3, is GAGVSQSPSNKVTEKGKDVELRCDPISGHTALYWYRQSLGQGLEFLIYFQGNSAPDKSGLPSDRFSAERTGGSVSTLTIQRTQQEDSAVYLCASSLIGGQDTQYFGPGTRLTVL.